The 8 T cell receptor beta chains below were found in one sample sequenced in a study of blood T cell repertoires in COVID-19. Method: immunoSEQ multiplex PCR; TCRdb's copy keeps in-frame clones and lacks some. This sample has some 150,000 clones; about 82% occur once, and the top ten carry roughly 8.7%. The sequencing input was peripheral blood. Receptor source: a woman aged 60-70 years with acute or convalescent COVID-19.

The CDR3: CASSIQGRGLRNIQYF. CDR3 DNA sequence: TGTGCCAGCAGCATACAGGGGAGAGGTTTACGGAACATTCAGTACTTC. The chain carries TRBV11-3 and TRBJ2-4; 7 bases align to TRBD1. CDR1 SGHNT and CDR2 YENEEA come from the germline V gene. The junction had 14 bases not matched to a gene; V was cut back by 5 bases and J by 7 bases. This CDR3 has 16 amino acids.

V is TRBV5-1 and J is TRBJ2-2; D gene uncertain. Germline V CDR1 and CDR2: SGHRS, YFSETQ. Trimming took off 0 bases at V and 3 bases at J, with 6 bases between the two ends. This CDR3 region has 14 residues. CDR3 residues: CASSLVQYTGELFF. CDR3 coding DNA: TGCGCCAGCAGCTTGGTTCAGTACACCGGGGAGCTGTTTTTT. The entire variable domain, with the rest obtained from reference TRBV5-1 and TRBJ2-2, is as follows: KAGVTQTPRYLIKTRGQQVTLSCSPISGHRSVSWYQQTPGQGLQFLFEYFSETQRNKGNFPGRFSGRQFSNSRSEMNVSTLELGDSALYLCASSLVQYTGELFFGEGSRLTVL.

The chain uses TRBV11-3 and TRBJ2-5; possibly TRBD1 for D (8 bases). The CDR3 loop spans 16 amino acids. The germline gives CDR1 SGHNT, CDR2 YENEEA. V was trimmed by 5 bases and J by 2 bases, leaving 18 bases between them. The CDR3 region is CASSTDRGGQQETQYF. CDR3 coding DNA: TGTGCCAGCAGCACCGACAGGGGAGGGCAACAAGAGACCCAGTACTTC.

The V gene is TRBV5-1, the J gene TRBJ1-4; D call uncertain. CDR1 and CDR2 from the germline V gene are SGHRS and YFSETQ. This CDR3 contains 14 residues. V lost 2 bases to trimming and J lost 4 bases, with 9 bases between them. The chain's CDR3 is CASSFGRGNEKLFF. CDR3 bases: TGCGCCAGCAGCTTCGGGCGGGGTAATGAAAAACTGTTTTTT. Drawing the rest from reference TRBV5-1 and TRBJ1-4, the complete variable domain is KAGVTQTPRYLIKTRGQQVTLSCSPISGHRSVSWYQQTPGQGLQFLFEYFSETQRNKGNFPGRFSGRQFSNSRSEMNVSTLELGDSALYLCASSFGRGNEKLFFGSGTQLSVL.

About this clone itself: The same CDR3 is also encoded by other DNA sequences in this sample. The chain employs TRBV4-1 and TRBJ1-2; D might be TRBD1 (5 bases). The CDR3 covers 14 residues. Trimming left V 2 bases short and J 1 base short, with 8 bases between. The V gene's germline CDR1 is MGHRA and CDR2 YSYEKL. The CDR3 nucleotides read TGCGCCAGCAGCCAAACAGGAGATAACTATGGCTACACCTTC. This codes for CASSQTGDNYGYTF.

V and J are TRBV25-1 and TRBJ1-2; D ambiguous. Germline V gene lookup returns CDR1 MGHDK and CDR2 SYGVNS. With 2 bases removed from V and 7 bases from J, the gap between germline ends came to 14 bases. The CDR3 has 14 amino acids. The CDR3, as DNA: TGTGCCAGCAGTGAAGGTTTTTCCGGTTTTGGCTACACCTTC. It yields the protein CASSEGFSGFGYTF.

This chain joins TRBV19 and TRBJ1-1, with D possibly matching TRBD1 (5 bases). Trimming shortened V by 3 bases and J by 9 bases, and 14 bases separated the two germline ends. Germline V gene lookup returns CDR1 LNHDA and CDR2 SQIVND (reference sequence). The CDR3 has 13 amino acids. Written as DNA, the CDR3 is TGTGCCAGTAGTATTGGGCAGGGTAGTCAAGCTTTCTTT. Amino acid sequence: CASSIGQGSQAFF.

This clone has only a few counts. The CDR3 sequence is CASSLAVIQETQYF. The CDR3 DNA sequence: TGTGCCAGCAGCTTGGCGGTCATACAAGAGACCCAGTACTTC. The chain employs TRBV5-8 and TRBJ2-5; D is undetermined. CDR3 length equals 14 residues. The germline gives CDR1 SGHTS, CDR2 YDEGEE. V lost 0 bases and J 2 bases, leaving 8 bases between the germline ends.